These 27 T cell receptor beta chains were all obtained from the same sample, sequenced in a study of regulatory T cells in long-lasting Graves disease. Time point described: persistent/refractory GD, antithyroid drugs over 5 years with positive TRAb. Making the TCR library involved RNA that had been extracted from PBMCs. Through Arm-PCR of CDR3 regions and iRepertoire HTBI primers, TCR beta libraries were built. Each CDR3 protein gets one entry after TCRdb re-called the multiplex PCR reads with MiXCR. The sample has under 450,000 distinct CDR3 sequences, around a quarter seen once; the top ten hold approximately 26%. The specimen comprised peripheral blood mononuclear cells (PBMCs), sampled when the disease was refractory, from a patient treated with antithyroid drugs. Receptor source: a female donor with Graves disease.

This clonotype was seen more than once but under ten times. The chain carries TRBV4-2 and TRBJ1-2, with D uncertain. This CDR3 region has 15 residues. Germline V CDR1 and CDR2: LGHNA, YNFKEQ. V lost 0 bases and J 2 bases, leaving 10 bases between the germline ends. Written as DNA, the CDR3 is TGTGCCAGCAGCCAAGAGGACCGAACAAACTATGGCTACACCTTC. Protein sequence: CASSQEDRTNYGYTF.

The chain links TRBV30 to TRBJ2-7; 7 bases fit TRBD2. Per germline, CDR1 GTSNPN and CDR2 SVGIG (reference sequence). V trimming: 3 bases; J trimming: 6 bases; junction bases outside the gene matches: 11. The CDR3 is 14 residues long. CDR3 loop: CAWSGTSVISEQYF. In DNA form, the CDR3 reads TGTGCCTGGAGCGGTACTAGCGTAATCAGCGAGCAGTACTTC. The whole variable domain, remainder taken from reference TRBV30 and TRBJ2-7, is SQTIHQWPATLVQPVGSPLSLECTVEGTSNPNLYWYRQAAGRGLQLLFYSVGIGQISSEVPQNLSASRPQDRQFILSSKKLLLSDSGFYLCAWSGTSVISEQYFGPGTRLTVT.

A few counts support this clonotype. The CDR3 reads CAISESGATANTGELFF. The CDR3 nucleotides read TGTGCCATCAGTGAGTCGGGCGCGACTGCGAACACCGGGGAGCTGTTTTTT. The V gene is TRBV10-3, the J gene TRBJ2-2; D gene ambiguous. Germline V CDR1 and CDR2: ENHRY, SYGVKD. Trimming left V 0 bases short and J 0 bases short, with 11 bases between. The CDR3 totals 17 residues.

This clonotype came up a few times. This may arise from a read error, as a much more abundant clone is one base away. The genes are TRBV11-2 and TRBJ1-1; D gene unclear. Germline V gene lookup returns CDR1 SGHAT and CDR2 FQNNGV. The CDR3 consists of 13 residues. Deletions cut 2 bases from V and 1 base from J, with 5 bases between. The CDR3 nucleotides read TGTGCCAGCAGCTTAACTACGAACACTGAAGCTTTCTTT. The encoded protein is CASSLTTNTEAFF.

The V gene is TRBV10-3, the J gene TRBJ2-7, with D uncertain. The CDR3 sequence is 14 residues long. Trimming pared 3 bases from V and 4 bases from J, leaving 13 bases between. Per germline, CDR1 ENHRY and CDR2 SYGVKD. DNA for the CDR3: TGTGCCATCAGTGACAGCAATGGGTTTTACGAGCAGTACTTC. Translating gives CAISDSNGFYEQYF.

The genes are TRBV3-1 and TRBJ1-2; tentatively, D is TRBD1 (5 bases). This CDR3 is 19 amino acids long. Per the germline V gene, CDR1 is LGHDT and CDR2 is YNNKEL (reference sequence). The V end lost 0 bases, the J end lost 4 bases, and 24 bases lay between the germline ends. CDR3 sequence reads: CASSQDKPAGWSYGYGYTF. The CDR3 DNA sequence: TGTGCCAGCAGCCAAGACAAGCCGGCAGGGTGGTCGTACGGCTATGGCTACACCTTC.

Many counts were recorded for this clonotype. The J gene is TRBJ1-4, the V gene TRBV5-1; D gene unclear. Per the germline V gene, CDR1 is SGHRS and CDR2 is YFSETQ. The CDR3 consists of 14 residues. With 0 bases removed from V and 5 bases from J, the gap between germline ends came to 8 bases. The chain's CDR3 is CASSLGAVNEKLFF. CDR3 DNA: TGCGCCAGCAGCTTGGGGGCAGTGAATGAAAAACTGTTTTTT. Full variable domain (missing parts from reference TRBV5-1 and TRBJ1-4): KAGVTQTPRYLIKTRGQQVTLSCSPISGHRSVSWYQQTPGQGLQFLFEYFSETQRNKGNFPGRFSGRQFSNSRSEMNVSTLELGDSALYLCASSLGAVNEKLFFGSGTQLSVL.

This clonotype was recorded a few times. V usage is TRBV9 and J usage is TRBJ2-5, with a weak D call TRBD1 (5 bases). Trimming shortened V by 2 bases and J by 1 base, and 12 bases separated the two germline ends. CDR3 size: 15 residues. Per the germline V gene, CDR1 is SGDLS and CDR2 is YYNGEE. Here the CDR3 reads CASSVKAGSQETQYF. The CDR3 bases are TGTGCCAGCAGCGTTAAAGCAGGGTCCCAAGAGACCCAGTACTTC.

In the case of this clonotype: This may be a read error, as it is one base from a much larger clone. CDR3 sequence (DNA): TGTGCCGGCAGTTTTAGGGGATCCCAAGGCTACACCTTC. Amino acids: CAGSFRGSQGYTF. This rearrangement joins TRBV28 to TRBJ1-2, with TRBD1 as a possible D gene (5 bases). The germline V gene has CDR1 MDHEN and CDR2 SYDVKM. CDR3 length equals 13 residues.

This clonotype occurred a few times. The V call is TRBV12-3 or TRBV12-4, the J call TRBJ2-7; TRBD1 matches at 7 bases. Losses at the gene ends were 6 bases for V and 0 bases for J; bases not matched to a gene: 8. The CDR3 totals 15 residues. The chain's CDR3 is CASSPPPGGSYEQYF. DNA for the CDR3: TGTGCCAGCAGCCCCCCGCCAGGGGGCTCCTACGAGCAGTACTTC.

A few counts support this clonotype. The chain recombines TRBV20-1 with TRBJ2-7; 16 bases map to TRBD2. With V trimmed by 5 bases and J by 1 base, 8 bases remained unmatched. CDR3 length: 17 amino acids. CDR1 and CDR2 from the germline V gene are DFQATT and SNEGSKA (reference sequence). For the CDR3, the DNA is TGCAGTGCTGACGTCGGGACTAGCGGGAGGGCTTCCTACGAGCAGTACTTC. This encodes CSADVGTSGRASYEQYF.

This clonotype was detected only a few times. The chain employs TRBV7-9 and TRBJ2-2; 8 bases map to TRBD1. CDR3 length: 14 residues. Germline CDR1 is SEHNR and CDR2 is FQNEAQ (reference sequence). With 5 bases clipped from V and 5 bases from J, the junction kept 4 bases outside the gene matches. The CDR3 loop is CASSRTGQTGELFF. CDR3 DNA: TGTGCCAGCAGCAGGACAGGGCAAACCGGGGAGCTGTTTTTT.

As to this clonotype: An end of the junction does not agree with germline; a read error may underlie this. Here the CDR3 reads CAGRALTGTSTDTQYF. The CDR3 DNA is TGTGCCGGCAGAGCACTTACCGGGACCAGCACAGATACGCAGTATTTT. The chain is built from TRBV2 and TRBJ2-3; D is tentatively TRBD1 or TRBD2 (5 bases each). Germline V CDR1 and CDR2: SNHLY, FYNNEI. The CDR3 has 16 amino acids. Together with reference TRBV2 and TRBJ2-3, the CDR3 gives the full variable domain: EPEVTQTPSHQVTQMGQEVILRCVPISNHLYFYWYRQILGQKVEFLVSFYNNEISEKSEIFDDQFSVERPDGSNFTLKIRSTKLEDSAMYFCAGRALTGTSTDTQYFGPGTRLTVL.

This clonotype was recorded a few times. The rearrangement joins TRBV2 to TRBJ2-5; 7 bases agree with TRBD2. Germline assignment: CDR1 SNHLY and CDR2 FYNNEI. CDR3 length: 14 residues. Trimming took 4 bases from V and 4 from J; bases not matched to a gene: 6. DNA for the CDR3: TGTGCCAGCAGTGGGGGGTGGGGGGGAGAGACCCAGTACTTC. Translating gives CASSGGWGGETQYF.

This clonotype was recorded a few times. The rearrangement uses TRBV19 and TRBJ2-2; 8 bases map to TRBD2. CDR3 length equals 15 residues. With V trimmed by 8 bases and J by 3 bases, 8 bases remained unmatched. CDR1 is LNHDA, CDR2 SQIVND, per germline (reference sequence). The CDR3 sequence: CASRGASGYTGELFF. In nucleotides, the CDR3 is TGTGCCAGTCGGGGGGCTAGCGGGTACACCGGGGAGCTGTTTTTT.

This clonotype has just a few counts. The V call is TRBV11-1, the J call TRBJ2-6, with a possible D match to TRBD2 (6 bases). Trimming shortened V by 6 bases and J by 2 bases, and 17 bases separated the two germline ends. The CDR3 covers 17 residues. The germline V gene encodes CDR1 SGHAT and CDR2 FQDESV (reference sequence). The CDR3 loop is CASSRGSAFAGANVLTF. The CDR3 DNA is TGTGCCAGCAGTCGGGGGTCAGCGTTCGCTGGGGCCAACGTCCTGACTTTC. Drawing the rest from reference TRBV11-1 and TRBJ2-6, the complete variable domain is EAEVAQSPRYKITEKSQAVAFWCDPISGHATLYWYRQILGQGPELLVQFQDESVVDDSQLPKDRFSAERLKGVDSTLKIQPAELGDSAMYLCASSRGSAFAGANVLTFGAGSRLTVL.

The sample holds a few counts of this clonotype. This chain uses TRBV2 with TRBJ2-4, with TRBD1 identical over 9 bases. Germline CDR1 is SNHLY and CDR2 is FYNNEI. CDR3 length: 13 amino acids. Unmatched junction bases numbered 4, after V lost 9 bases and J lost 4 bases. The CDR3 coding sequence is TGTGCCAGGAGGGACAGGGTTAAAAACATTCAGTACTTC. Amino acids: CARRDRVKNIQYF.

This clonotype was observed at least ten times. CDR3 DNA sequence: TGTGCCAGCAGTTTGGAAGGACTTAATGAAAAACTGTTTTTT. It specifies CASSLEGLNEKLFF. This chain links TRBV28 with TRBJ1-4; no definite D call. Trimming cost V 3 bases and J 4 bases, with 9 bases left between them. This CDR3 region has 14 residues. Per germline, CDR1 MDHEN and CDR2 SYDVKM.

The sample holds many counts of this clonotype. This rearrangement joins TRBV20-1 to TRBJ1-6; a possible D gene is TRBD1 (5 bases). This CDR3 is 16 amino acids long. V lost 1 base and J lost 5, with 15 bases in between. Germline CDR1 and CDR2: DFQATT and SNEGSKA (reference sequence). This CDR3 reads CSARGALQANNSPLHF. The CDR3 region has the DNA TGCAGTGCTAGAGGAGCGTTACAGGCCAATAATTCACCCCTCCACTTT.

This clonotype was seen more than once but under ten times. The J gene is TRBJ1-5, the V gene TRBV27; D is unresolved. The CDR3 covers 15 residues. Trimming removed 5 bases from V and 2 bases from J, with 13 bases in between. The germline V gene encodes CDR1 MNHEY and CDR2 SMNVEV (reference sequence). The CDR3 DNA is TGTGCCAGCAGTCCTTTGGCGGTCGGCAATCAGCCCCAGCATTTT. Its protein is CASSPLAVGNQPQHF.

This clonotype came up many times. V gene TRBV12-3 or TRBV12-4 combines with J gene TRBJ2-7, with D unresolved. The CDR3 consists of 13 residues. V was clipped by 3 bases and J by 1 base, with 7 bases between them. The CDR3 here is CASSFAVSYEQYF. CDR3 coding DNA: TGTGCCAGCAGTTTCGCAGTTTCCTACGAGCAGTACTTC.

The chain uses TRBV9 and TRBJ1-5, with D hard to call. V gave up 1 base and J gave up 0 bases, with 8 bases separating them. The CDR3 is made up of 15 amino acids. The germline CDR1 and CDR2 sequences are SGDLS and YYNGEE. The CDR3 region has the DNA TGTGCCAGCAGCGTAAAGGTACTTAGCAATCAGCCCCAGCATTTT. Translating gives CASSVKVLSNQPQHF.

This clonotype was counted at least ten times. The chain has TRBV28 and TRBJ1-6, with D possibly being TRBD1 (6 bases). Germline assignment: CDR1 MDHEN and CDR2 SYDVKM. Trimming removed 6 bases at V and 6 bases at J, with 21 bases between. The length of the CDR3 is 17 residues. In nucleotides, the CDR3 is TGTGCCAGCAGATTACTAGGACAGTTGGGGCGTAATTCACCCCTCCACTTT. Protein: CASRLLGQLGRNSPLHF.

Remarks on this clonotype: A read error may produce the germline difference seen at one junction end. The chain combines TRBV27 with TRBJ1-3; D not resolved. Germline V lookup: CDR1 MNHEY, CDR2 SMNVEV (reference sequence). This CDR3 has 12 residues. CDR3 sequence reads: CASSLPGLTSRF. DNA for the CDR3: TGTGCCAGCAGTTTGCCGGGTCTTACCTCCCGGTTT.

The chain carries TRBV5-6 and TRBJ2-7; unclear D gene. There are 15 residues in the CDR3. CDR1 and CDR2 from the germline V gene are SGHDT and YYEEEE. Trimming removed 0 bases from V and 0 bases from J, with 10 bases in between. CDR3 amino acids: CASSLDSGSSYEQYF. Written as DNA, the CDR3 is TGTGCCAGCAGCTTGGATAGTGGCAGCTCCTACGAGCAGTACTTC.

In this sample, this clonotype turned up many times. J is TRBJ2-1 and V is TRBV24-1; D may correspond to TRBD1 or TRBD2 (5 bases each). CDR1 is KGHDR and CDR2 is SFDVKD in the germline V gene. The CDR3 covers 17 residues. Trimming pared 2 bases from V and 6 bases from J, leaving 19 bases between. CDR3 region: CATSDWGFRGSLNEQFF. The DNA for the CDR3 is TGTGCCACCAGTGATTGGGGTTTTCGGGGCTCCCTCAATGAGCAGTTCTTC.

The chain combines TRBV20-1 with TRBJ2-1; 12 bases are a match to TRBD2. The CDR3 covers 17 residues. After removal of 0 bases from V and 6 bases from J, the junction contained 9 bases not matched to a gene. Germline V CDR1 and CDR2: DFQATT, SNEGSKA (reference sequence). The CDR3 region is CSARDSSGRARLNEQFF. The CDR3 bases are TGCAGTGCTAGAGATTCTAGCGGGAGGGCGAGACTCAATGAGCAGTTCTTC.